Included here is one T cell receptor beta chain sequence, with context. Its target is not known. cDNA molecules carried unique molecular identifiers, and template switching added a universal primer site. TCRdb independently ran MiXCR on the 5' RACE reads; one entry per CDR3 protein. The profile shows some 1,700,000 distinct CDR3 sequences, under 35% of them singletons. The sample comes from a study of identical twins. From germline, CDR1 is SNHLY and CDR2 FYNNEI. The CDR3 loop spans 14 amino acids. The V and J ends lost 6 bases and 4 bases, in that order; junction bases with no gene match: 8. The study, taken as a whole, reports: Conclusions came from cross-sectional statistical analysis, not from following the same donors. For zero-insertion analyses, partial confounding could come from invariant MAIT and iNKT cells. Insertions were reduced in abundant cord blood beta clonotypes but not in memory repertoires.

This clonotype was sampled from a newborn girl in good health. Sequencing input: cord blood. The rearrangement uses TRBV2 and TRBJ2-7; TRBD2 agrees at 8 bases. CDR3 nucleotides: TGTGCCAGCAGGGCCGGGACTAGAGCTTACGAGCAGTACTTC. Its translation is CASRAGTRAYEQYF.